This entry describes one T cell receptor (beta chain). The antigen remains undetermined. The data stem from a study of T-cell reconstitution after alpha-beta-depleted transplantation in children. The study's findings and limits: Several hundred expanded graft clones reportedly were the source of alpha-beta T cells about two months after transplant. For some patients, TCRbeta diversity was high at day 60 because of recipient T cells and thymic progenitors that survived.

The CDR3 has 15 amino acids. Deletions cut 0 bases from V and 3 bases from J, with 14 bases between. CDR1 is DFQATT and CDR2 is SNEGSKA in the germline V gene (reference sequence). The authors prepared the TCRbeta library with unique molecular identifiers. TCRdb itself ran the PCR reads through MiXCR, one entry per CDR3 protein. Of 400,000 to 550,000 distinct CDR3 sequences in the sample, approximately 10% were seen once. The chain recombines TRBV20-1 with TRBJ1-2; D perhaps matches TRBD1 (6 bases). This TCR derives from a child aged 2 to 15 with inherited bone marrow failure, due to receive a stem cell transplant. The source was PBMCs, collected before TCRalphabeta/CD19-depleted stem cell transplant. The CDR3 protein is CSARDPEGEDYGYTF. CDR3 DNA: TGCAGTGCTAGAGATCCTGAGGGGGAGGACTATGGCTACACCTTC.